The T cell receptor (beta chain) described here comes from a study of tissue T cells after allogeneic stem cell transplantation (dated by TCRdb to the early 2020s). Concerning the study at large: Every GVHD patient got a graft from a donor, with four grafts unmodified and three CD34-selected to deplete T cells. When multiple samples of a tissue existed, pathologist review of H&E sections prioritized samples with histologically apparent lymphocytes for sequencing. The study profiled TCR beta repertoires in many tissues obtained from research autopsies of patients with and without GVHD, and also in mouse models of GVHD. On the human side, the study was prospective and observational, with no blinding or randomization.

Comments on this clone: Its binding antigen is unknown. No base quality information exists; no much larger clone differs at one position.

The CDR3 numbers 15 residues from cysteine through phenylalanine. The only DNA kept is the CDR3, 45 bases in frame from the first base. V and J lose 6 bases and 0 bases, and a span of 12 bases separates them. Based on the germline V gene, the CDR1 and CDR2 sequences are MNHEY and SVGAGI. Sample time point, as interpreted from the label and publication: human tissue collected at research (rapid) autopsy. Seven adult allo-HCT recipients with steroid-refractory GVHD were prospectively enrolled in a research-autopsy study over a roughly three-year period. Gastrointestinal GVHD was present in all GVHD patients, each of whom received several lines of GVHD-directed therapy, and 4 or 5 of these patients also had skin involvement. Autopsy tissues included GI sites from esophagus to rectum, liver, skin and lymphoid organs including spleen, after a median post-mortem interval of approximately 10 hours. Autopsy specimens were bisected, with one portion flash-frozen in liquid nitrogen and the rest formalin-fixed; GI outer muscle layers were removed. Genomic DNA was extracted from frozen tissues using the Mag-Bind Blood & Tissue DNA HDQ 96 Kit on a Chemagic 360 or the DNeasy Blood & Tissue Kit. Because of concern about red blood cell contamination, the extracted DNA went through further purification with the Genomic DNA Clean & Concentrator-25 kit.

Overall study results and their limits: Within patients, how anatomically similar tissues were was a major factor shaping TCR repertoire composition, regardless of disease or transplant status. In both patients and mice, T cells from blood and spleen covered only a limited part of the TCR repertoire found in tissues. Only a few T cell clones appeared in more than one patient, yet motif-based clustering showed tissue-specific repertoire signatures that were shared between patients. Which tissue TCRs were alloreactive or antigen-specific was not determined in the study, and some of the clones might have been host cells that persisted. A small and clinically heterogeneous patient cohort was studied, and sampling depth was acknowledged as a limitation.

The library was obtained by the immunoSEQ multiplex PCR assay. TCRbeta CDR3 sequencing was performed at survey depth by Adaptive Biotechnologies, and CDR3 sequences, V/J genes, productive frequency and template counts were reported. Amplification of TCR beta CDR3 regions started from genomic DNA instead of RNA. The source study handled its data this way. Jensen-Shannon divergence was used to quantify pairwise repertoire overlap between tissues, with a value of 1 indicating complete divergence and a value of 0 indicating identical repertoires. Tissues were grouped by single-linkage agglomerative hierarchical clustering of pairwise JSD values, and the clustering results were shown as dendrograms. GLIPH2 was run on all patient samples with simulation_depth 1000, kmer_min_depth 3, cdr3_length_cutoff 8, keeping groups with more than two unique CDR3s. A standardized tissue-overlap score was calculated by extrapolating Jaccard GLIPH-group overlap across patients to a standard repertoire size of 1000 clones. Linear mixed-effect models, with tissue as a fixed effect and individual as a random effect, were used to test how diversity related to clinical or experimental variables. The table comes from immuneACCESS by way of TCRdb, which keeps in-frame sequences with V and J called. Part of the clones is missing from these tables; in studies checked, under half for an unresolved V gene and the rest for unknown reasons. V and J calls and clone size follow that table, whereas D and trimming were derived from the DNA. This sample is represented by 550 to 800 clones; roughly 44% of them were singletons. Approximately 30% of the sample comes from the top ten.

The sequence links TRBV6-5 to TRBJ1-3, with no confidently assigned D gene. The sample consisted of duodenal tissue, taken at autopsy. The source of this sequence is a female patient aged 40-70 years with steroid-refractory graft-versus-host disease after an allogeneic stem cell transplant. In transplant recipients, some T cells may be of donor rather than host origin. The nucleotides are TGTGCCAGCAGATCGGGGTTAAGCTCTGGAAACACCATATATTTT. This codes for CASRSGLSSGNTIYF.